A single sample is the source of the 23 T cell receptor beta chains below, sequenced in a study of blood T cells in healthy people across ages. The use of a sample-barcoded 5' primer and a J-beta primer mix characterized a second PCR of roughly 7 to 11 cycles. TCRdb reprocessed the 5' RACE reads with MiXCR, giving one entry per CDR3 protein. The data contain 1.8 million or so distinct CDR3 sequences, about two fifths of them singletons. Sequenced input: blood. These receptors were obtained from a human donor in good health.

The chain carries TRBV7-2 and TRBJ1-4, with TRBD1 as a possible D gene (6 bases). V was clipped by 3 bases and J by 8 bases, with 13 bases between them. The length of the CDR3 is 14 residues. Germline V gene sequence: CDR1 SGHTA, CDR2 FQGNSA. CDR3 amino acids: CASSFRGSREKLFF. CDR3 bases: TGTGCCAGCAGCTTCAGGGGATCAAGGGAAAAACTGTTTTTT.

This clonotype was seen more than once but under ten times. This chain connects TRBV15 to TRBJ1-2; 8 nucleotides line up with TRBD1. Germline CDR1 is LNHNV and CDR2 is YYDKDF (reference sequence). V shed 3 bases, J shed 4 bases, and the junction held 4 bases outside the gene matches. CDR3 length: 14 amino acids. The CDR3 bases are TGTGCCACCAGCAGGGAGGACAGGGTCTATGGCTACACCTTC. Its translation: CATSREDRVYGYTF.

This clonotype has more than one count but fewer than ten. The chain employs TRBV7-2 and TRBJ1-5, with D possibly matching TRBD1 (6 bases). Germline assignment: CDR1 SGHTA and CDR2 FQGNSA. V shed 3 bases and J shed 5 bases, with 14 bases lying between them. The CDR3 extends over 15 amino acids. CDR3 DNA sequence: TGTGCCAGCAGCTTTTCGGGGGGGCGTGATCAGCCCCAGCATTTT. Translation: CASSFSGGRDQPQHF.

There are a few counts of this clonotype. One end of the junction varies from germline; a read error may be responsible. This chain uses TRBV7-2 with TRBJ2-5; tentatively, D is TRBD1 (6 bases). Germline V gene sequence: CDR1 SGHTA, CDR2 FQGNSA. The CDR3 sequence is 16 residues long. The CDR3 region is CASSLSQGTHQETQYF. The CDR3 nucleotides are TGTGCCAGCAGCTTAAGTCAGGGGACCCACCAAGAGACCCAGTACTTT.

The chain is built from TRBV6-2 or TRBV6-3 and TRBJ2-1; D is unclear. Germline loops: CDR1 MNHEY, CDR2 SVGEGT. Between the trimmed V and J ends, which lost 4 bases and 0 bases, there was a span of 13 bases. CDR3 length: 16 amino acids. CDR3 protein: CASSLIPTSSYNEQFF. Written as DNA, the CDR3 is TGTGCCAGCAGTTTAATACCTACGAGCTCCTACAATGAGCAGTTCTTC.

This rearrangement joins TRBV29-1 to TRBJ1-2; 9 nucleotides align to TRBD1. Germline-derived CDR1 and CDR2 are SQVTM and ANQGSEA. The CDR3 length is 12 residues. J lost 10 bases, V lost 6 bases, and 9 bases had no gene match. The chain's CDR3 is CSVQPGQGLYTF. CDR3 bases: TGCAGCGTCCAGCCGGGACAGGGACTCTACACCTTC.

To note about this clonotype: A much larger clone lies one base from this, so it may be a read error. V and J are TRBV3-1 and TRBJ1-1; 7 bases agree with TRBD1. Trimming removed 5 bases from V and 3 bases from J; junction bases left unmatched: 12. CDR1 LGHDT and CDR2 YNNKEL come from the germline V gene (reference sequence). This CDR3 region has 16 residues. The DNA for the CDR3 is TGTGCCAGCAGCGCTCGACAGGGACAATTACACACTGAAGCTTTCTTT. Translated: CASSARQGQLHTEAFF.

J is TRBJ2-7 and V is TRBV7-2, with D uncertain. V was trimmed by 1 base and J by 0 bases, leaving 7 bases between them. CDR1 and CDR2 (germline): SGHTA, FQGNSA. CDR3 length: 14 residues. CDR3 sequence reads: CASSLGHHSYEQYF. In DNA, the CDR3 is TGTGCCAGCAGCTTAGGGCACCACTCCTACGAGCAGTACTTC.

This clonotype was recorded a few times. The rearrangement uses TRBV6-2 or TRBV6-3 and TRBJ2-3; no firm D call. CDR1 is MNHEY and CDR2 is SVGEGT in the germline V gene. This CDR3 contains 12 residues. Trimming left V 5 bases short and J 4 bases short, with 7 bases between. In DNA form, the CDR3 reads TGTGCCAGCAGTGACTTGGCAGATACGCAGTATTTT. It is translated as CASSDLADTQYF.

The CDR3 DNA reads TGCAGCGCACTCGAGCTGGAGACAGGGACCTACGAGCAGTACTTC. It encodes CSALELETGTYEQYF. This chain uses TRBV29-1 with TRBJ2-7; 7 bases map to TRBD1. There are 15 residues in the CDR3. Germline lookup yields CDR1 SQVTM and CDR2 ANQGSEA. V lost 7 bases, J lost 2 bases, and 14 bases stayed unmatched.

V gene TRBV12-3 or TRBV12-4 combines with J gene TRBJ1-2; weak D call: TRBD1 (6 bases). This CDR3 spans 16 amino acids. V was pared by 5 bases and J by 2 bases, with 18 bases between. In DNA form, the CDR3 reads TGTGCCAGCAGTCCAAGGGGGGGAGGTGGCAACTATGGCTACACCTTC. It yields the protein CASSPRGGGGNYGYTF.

This clonotype has a handful of counts. The rearrangement uses TRBV7-2 and TRBJ1-1, with D unresolved. Germline lookup yields CDR1 SGHTA and CDR2 FQGNSA. This CDR3 is built from 13 residues. Trimming pared 6 bases from V and 1 base from J, leaving 9 bases between. As DNA, the CDR3 is TGTGCCAGCAGGGTACACCAGAACACTGAAGCTTTCTTT. It encodes CASRVHQNTEAFF.

As concerns this clonotype: A junction boundary mismatches the germline segment, possibly from a read error. The chain recombines TRBV5-4 with TRBJ2-7; 12 bases line up with TRBD2. Germline CDR1 and CDR2: SGHNT and YYREEE (reference sequence). CDR3 size: 16 residues. The CDR3: CASSRRLAGVPYGQYF. CDR3 nucleotide sequence: TGTGCCAGCAGCCGGAGACTAGCGGGGGTCCCCTACGGGCAGTACTTC.

This clonotype was counted between two and nine times. J is TRBJ2-7 and V is TRBV20-1; D is possibly TRBD2 (6 bases). This CDR3 has 14 residues. V was pared by 5 bases and J by 2 bases, with 16 bases between. Germline-derived CDR1 and CDR2 are DFQATT and SNEGSKA (reference sequence). CDR3 loop: CSAPLRGGTYEQYF. In DNA, the CDR3 is TGCAGTGCTCCCTTGCGGGGAGGCACCTACGAGCAGTACTTC.

A few counts support this clonotype. The chain carries TRBV20-1 and TRBJ1-1; 8 nucleotides line up with TRBD1. CDR1 is DFQATT, CDR2 SNEGSKA, per germline (reference sequence). Trimming took 4 bases from V and 3 from J; bases not matched to a gene: 10. CDR3 length equals 15 residues. CDR3 residues: CSATDRGLWDTEAFF. Written as DNA, the CDR3 is TGCAGTGCTACCGACAGGGGATTATGGGACACTGAAGCTTTCTTT.

This chain uses TRBV30 with TRBJ2-1; 8 nucleotides align to TRBD1. CDR1 and CDR2 from the germline V gene are GTSNPN and SVGIG (reference sequence). The junction had 12 bases not matched to a gene; V was cut back by 4 bases and J by 4 bases. The CDR3 consists of 16 residues. The CDR3 is CAWNMYRGSLYNEQFF. The CDR3 coding sequence is TGTGCCTGGAACATGTACAGGGGGAGTCTATACAATGAGCAGTTCTTC.

This sequence joins TRBV7-8 and TRBJ2-7, with a possible D match to TRBD2 (7 bases). This CDR3 has 14 residues. V was cut by 7 bases and J by 3 bases, with 16 bases left in between. Germline V gives CDR1 SGHVS, CDR2 FQNEAQ. CDR3 sequence reads: CASNKGGAHYEQYF. The CDR3 bases are TGTGCCAGCAACAAAGGGGGGGCCCACTACGAGCAGTACTTC.

This chain connects TRBV6-2 or TRBV6-3 to TRBJ2-7; perhaps TRBD1 as D (6 bases). The V gene's germline CDR1 is MNHEY and CDR2 SVGEGT. The CDR3 contains 14 residues. V lost 6 bases and J lost 4, with 16 bases in between. As DNA, the CDR3 is TGTGCCAGCAGGAAAGAGGGGGTTTGGTACGAGCAGTACTTC. It codes for CASRKEGVWYEQYF.

The chain links TRBV14 to TRBJ1-1, with D unresolved. The CDR3 length is 15 residues. The germline gives CDR1 SGHDN, CDR2 FVKESK. V lost 2 bases and J 0 bases, leaving 10 bases between the germline ends. The CDR3 coding sequence is TGTGCCAGCAGCCAATCGGGAGGGTTGAACACTGAAGCTTTCTTT. This translates into CASSQSGGLNTEAFF.

This clonotype was detected only a few times. The chain combines TRBV11-2 with TRBJ2-7; no reliable D call. Germline lookup yields CDR1 SGHAT and CDR2 FQNNGV. This CDR3 region has 16 residues. Trimming removed 0 bases at V and 0 bases at J, with 12 bases between. CDR3 in DNA: TGTGCCAGCAGCTTAGATGGCGGTGGGATCTCCTACGAGCAGTACTTC. Protein: CASSLDGGGISYEQYF.

This clonotype was seen a few times. V gene TRBV7-8 combines with J gene TRBJ2-7; TRBD1 is a possible D gene (6 bases). This CDR3 has 13 residues. The germline CDR1 and CDR2 sequences are SGHVS and FQNEAQ. V dropped 5 bases and J dropped 5 bases, with 13 bases sitting between them. The CDR3 region has the DNA TGTGCCAGCAGCGACTGGACAGCTAACGAGCAGTACTTC. Translation: CASSDWTANEQYF.

The rearrangement joins TRBV20-1 to TRBJ2-3; D perhaps matches TRBD1 (5 bases). CDR3 length equals 17 residues. Germline V gives CDR1 DFQATT, CDR2 SNEGSKA (reference sequence). V lost 0 bases, J lost 4 bases, and 20 bases lay in between. The chain's CDR3 is CSARDKLGPARADTQYF. CDR3 sequence (DNA): TGCAGTGCTAGAGATAAGTTGGGGCCCGCCCGGGCAGATACGCAGTATTTT.

This clonotype was observed a few times. This chain connects TRBV6-2 or TRBV6-3 to TRBJ1-2, with 9 bases fitting TRBD1. The CDR3 length is 14 residues. Trimming at V came to 8 bases and at J to 5 bases, leaving 9 bases not matched to a gene. Per germline, CDR1 MNHEY and CDR2 SVGEGT. In DNA form, the CDR3 reads TGTGCCAGCCGAAGACAGGGGGAAGATTATGGCTACACCTTC. Protein sequence: CASRRQGEDYGYTF.